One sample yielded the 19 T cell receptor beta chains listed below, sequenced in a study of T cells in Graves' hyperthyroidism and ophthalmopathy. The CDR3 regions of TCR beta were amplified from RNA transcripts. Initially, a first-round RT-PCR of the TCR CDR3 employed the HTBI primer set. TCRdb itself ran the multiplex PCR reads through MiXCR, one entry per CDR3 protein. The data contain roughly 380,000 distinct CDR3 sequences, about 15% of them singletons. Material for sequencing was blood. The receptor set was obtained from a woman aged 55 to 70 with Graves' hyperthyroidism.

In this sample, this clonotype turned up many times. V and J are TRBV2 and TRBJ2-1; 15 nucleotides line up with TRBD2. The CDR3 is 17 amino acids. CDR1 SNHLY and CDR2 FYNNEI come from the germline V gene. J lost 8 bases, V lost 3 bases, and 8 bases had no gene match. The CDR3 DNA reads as TGTGCCAGCAGTGACCAGGGACTAGCGGGAGGTGGGGATGAGCAGTTCTTC. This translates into CASSDQGLAGGGDEQFF. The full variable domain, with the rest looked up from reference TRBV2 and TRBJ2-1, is EPEVTQTPSHQVTQMGQEVILRCVPISNHLYFYWYRQILGQKVEFLVSFYNNEISEKSEIFDDQFSVERPDGSNFTLKIRSTKLEDSAMYFCASSDQGLAGGGDEQFFGPGTRLTVL.

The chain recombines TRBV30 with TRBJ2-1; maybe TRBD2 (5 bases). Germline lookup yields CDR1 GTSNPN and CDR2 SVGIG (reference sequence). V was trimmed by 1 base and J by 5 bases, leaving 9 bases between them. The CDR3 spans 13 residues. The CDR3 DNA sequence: TGTGCCTGGAGTGGGACTTCCCACAATGAGCAGTTCTTC. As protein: CAWSGTSHNEQFF. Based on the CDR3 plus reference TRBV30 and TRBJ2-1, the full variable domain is SQTIHQWPATLVQPVGSPLSLECTVEGTSNPNLYWYRQAAGRGLQLLFYSVGIGQISSEVPQNLSASRPQDRQFILSSKKLLLSDSGFYLCAWSGTSHNEQFFGPGTRLTVL.

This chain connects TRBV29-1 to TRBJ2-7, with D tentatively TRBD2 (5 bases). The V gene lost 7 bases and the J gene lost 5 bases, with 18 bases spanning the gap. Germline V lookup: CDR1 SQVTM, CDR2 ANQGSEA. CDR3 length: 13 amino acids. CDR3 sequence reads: CSGTDSPVHEQYF. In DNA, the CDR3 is TGCAGCGGGACGGACTCCCCTGTCCACGAGCAGTACTTC.

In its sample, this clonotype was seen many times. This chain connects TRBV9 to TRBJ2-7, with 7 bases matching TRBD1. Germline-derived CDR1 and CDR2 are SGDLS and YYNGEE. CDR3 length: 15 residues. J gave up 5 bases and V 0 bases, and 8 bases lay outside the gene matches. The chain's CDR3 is CASSVEAYRGDEQYF. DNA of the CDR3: TGTGCCAGCAGCGTAGAGGCGTACAGGGGCGACGAGCAGTACTTC.

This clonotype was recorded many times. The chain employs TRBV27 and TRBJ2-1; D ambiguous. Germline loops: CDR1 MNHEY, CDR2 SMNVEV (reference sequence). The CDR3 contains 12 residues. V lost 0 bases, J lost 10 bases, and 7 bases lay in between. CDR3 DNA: TGTGCCAGCAGTTTATCTGCTGACGAGCAGTTCTTC. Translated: CASSLSADEQFF.

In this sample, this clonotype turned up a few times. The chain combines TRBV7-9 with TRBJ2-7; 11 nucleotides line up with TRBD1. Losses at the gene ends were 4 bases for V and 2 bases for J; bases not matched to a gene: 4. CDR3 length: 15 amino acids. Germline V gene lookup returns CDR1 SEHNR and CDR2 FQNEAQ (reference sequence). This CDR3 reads CASSSRTGGAYEQYF. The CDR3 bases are TGTGCCAGCAGCTCCCGGACAGGGGGCGCCTACGAGCAGTACTTC.

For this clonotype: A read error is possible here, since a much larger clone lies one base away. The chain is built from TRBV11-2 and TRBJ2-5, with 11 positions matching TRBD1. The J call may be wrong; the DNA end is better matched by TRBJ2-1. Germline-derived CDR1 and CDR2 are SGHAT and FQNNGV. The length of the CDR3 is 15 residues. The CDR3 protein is CASSERTGGLETQFF. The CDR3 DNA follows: TGTGCCAGCAGCGAACGGACAGGGGGCTTGGAGACCCAGTTCTTC.

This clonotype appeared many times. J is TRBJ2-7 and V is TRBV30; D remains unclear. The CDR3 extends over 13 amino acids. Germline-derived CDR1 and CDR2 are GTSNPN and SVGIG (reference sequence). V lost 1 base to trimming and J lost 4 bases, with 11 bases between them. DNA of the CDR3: TGTGCCTGGAGTGCCCCGGGCCTTTACGAGCAGTACTTC. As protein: CAWSAPGLYEQYF. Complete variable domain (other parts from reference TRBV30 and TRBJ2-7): SQTIHQWPATLVQPVGSPLSLECTVEGTSNPNLYWYRQAAGRGLQLLFYSVGIGQISSEVPQNLSASRPQDRQFILSSKKLLLSDSGFYLCAWSAPGLYEQYFGPGTRLTVT.

The CDR3 nucleotides are TGTGCCAGCAGCTTAGTTGGGGGTTTTGGAATCCCCAATTCACCCCTCCACTTT. It codes for CASSLVGGFGIPNSPLHF. The rearrangement links TRBV7-9 to TRBJ1-6; a possible D gene is TRBD1 (5 bases). Germline V gene sequence: CDR1 SEHNR, CDR2 FQNEAQ (reference sequence). The CDR3 has 18 amino acids. The germline V and J ends were trimmed by 1 base and 7 bases, with 20 bases remaining between them. Full variable domain (missing parts from reference TRBV7-9 and TRBJ1-6): DTGVSQNPRHKITKRGQNVTFRCDPISEHNRLYWYRQTLGQGPEFLTYFQNEAQLEKSRLLSDRFSAERPKGSFSTLEIQRTEQGDSAMYLCASSLVGGFGIPNSPLHFGNGTRLTVT.

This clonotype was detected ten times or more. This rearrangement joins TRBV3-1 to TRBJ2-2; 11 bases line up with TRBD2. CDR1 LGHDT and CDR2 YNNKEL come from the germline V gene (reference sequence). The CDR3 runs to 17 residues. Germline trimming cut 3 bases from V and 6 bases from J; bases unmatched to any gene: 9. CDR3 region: CASSQSIGLAGSGELFF. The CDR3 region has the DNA TGTGCCAGCAGCCAGTCTATTGGACTAGCGGGCTCCGGGGAGCTGTTTTTT.

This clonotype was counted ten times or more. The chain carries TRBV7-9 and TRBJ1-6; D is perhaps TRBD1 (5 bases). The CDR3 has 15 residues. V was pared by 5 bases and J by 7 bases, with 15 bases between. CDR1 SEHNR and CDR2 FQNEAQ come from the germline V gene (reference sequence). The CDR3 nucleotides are TGTGCCAGCAGCCAACTAGGGGTTGGAAATTCACCCCTCCACTTT. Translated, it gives CASSQLGVGNSPLHF. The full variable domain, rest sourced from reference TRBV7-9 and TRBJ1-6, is DTGVSQNPRHKITKRGQNVTFRCDPISEHNRLYWYRQTLGQGPEFLTYFQNEAQLEKSRLLSDRFSAERPKGSFSTLEIQRTEQGDSAMYLCASSQLGVGNSPLHFGNGTRLTVT.

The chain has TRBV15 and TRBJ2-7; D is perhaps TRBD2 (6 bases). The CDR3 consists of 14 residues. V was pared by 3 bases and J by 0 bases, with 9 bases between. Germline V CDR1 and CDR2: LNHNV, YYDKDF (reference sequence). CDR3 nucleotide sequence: TGTGCCACCAGCAGCGGGAGCATCTCCTACGAGCAGTACTTC. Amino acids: CATSSGSISYEQYF.

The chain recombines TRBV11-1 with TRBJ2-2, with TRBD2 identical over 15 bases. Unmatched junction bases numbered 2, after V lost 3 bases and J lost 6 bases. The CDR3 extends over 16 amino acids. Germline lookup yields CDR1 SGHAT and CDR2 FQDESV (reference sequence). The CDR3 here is CASSFGTSGRPGELFF. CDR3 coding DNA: TGTGCCAGCAGCTTCGGGACTAGCGGGAGGCCCGGGGAGCTGTTTTTT.

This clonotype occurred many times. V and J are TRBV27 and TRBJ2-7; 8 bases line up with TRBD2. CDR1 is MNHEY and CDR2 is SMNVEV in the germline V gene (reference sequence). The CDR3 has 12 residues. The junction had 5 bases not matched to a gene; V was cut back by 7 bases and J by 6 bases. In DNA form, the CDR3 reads TGTGCCAGCACCAGCAGCGGGAGCGAGCAGTACTTC. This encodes CASTSSGSEQYF.

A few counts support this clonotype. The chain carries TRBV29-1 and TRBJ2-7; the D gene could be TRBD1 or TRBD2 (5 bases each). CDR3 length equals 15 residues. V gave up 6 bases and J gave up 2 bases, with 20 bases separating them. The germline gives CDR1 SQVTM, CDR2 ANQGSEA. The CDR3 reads CSVTVGAGGTYEQYF. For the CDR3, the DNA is TGCAGCGTGACAGTTGGGGCAGGAGGAACCTACGAGCAGTACTTC.

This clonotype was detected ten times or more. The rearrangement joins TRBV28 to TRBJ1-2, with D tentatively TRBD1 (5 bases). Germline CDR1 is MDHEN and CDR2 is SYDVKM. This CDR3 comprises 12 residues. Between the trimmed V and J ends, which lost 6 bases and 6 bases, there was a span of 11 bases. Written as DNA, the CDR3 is TGTGCCAGCAGCCTCCTGGGGGATGGCTACACCTTC. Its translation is CASSLLGDGYTF.

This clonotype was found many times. CDR3 bases: TGTGCCAGCAGCCCCTCCCGGGGTAGCGGCTACGAGCAGTACTTC. It yields the protein CASSPSRGSGYEQYF. The chain is built from TRBV27 and TRBJ2-7, with D possibly TRBD2 on 6 matching bases. This CDR3 is built from 15 residues. V dropped 6 bases and J dropped 3 bases, with 18 bases sitting between them. Per germline, CDR1 MNHEY and CDR2 SMNVEV (reference sequence).

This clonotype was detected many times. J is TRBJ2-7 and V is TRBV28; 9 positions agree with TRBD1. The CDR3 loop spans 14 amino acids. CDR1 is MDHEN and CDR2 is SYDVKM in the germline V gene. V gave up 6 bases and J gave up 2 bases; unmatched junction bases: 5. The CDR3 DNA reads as TGTGCCAGCAGCGCGGACAGGGGAACCTACGAGCAGTACTTC. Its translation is CASSADRGTYEQYF. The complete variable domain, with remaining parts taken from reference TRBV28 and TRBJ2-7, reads DVKVTQSSRYLVKRTGEKVFLECVQDMDHENMFWYRQDPGLGLRLIYFSYDVKMKEKGDIPEGYSVSREKKERFSLILESASTNQTSMYLCASSADRGTYEQYFGPGTRLTVT.

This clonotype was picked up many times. Here the CDR3 DNA reads TGTGCCAGCTCACCACGAGCGGGGACCAAGGATCAGCCCCAGCATTTT. Amino acid sequence: CASSPRAGTKDQPQHF. J is TRBJ1-5 and V is TRBV18; D is perhaps TRBD1 (5 bases). Germline-derived CDR1 and CDR2 are KGHSH and LQKENI. V was cut by 1 base and J by 5 bases, with 15 bases left in between. The CDR3 totals 16 residues.